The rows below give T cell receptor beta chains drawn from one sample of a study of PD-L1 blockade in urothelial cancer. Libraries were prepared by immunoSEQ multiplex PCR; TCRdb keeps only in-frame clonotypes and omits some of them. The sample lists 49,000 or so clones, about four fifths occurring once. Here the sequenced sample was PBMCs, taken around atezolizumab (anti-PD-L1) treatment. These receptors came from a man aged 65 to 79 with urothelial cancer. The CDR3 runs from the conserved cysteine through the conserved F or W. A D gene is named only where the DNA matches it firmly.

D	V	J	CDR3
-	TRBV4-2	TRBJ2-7	CASSLSPSYEQYF
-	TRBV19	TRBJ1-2	CASSIMDSASYGYTF
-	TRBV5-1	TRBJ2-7	CASSLGGDGSYEQYF
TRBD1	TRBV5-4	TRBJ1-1	CASSLGRGQGEAFF
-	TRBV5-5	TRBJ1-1	CASSLFGPRGEGAFF
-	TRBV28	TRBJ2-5	CASSRDIQETQYF
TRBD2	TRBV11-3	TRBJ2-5	CASSRGTSGLQETQYF
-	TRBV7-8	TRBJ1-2	CASSSGRVYTF
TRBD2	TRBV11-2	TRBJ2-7	CASGNSGSGAYEQYF
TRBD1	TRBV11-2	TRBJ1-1	CASSSTGQGGTEAFF
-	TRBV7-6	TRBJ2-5	CASSLDGETQYF
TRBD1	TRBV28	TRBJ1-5	CASNTDRGYQPQHF
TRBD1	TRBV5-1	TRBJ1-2	CASSLESGQTDGYTF
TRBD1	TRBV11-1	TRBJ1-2	CASSPGQGLYGYTF
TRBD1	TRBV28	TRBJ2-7	CATKRQGGSYEQYF
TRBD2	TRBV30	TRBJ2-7	CAWSVTSGIVEQYF
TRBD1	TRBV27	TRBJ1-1	CASSLSTGGLNTEAFF
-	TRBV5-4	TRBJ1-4	CASSLEGREKLFF